This T cell receptor (beta chain) came from a study of shared clonotypes between healthy human individuals. Study information: The study drew on a couple of women and a few men aged 18 to 49 as donors.

Both CD45RO+ cells and CCR7-negative CD45RA+ TemRA cells were combined to make up CD8 memory. Clones were read by immunoSEQ multiplex PCR, and TCRdb kept only the in-frame ones, dropping some. The table includes around 690,000 clones, about 92% detected once. This CDR3 is built from 16 residues. CDR1 LGHNA and CDR2 YSLEER come from the germline V gene. V was clipped by 0 bases and J by 4 bases; unmatched bases: 5. The sample was memory CD8+ T cells from PBMCs. Subset described: CD45RO+ cells pooled with CCR7-negative TemRA cells. This TCR came from a young man in good health. Some clones in this sample may be carry-over from other donors' samples. The chain couples TRBV4-3 to TRBJ2-7; 11 positions agree with TRBD1. CDR3 sequence reads: CASSQESGTGGYEQYF. CDR3 nucleotide sequence: TGCGCCAGCAGCCAAGAGAGCGGGACAGGGGGTTACGAGCAGTACTTC.